The sequence of this T cell receptor (beta chain) was determined in a study of cytomegalovirus exposure and HLA in healthy donors (dated by TCRdb to 2016 to 2017). With regard to the full study: In an earlier analysis of roughly 590 of the donors, 250 to 350 Gb of sequence data and 100 million or so unique TCR beta sequences from about 190 million T cells were reported. Typing coverage varied by locus: roughly 629-640 donors for A, B, C, DRB1 and DQB1; approximately 560 for DQA1; around 610 for DPA1; approximately 470 for DPB1. The later analysis used no new phenotypic data to find candidate immune exposures, relying instead on TCR beta sequences and their occurrence across donors. In an earlier analysis of 550 to 700 of the donors, high-throughput TCR beta sequencing was used to judge whether each TCR beta V gene segment behaved as functional or pseudogenic. Donor age, sex, ethnicity and CMV serostatus were compiled alongside the repertoire data. About five DR-DQ haplotypes were handled as single units for association and clustering because linkage in the cohort was strong. A later genetic analysis used genome-wide SNP genotypes for 398 of the 666 donors, treating that subset as a discovery cohort. Every discovery cohort repertoire had been produced on one sequencing platform. High-throughput TCR immunosequencing, statistical association of individual TCRs with disease status, and machine learning were combined to predict cytomegalovirus infection status. The study aimed to test whether signatures of past pathogen exposure could be identified by cataloging public T cell receptors. A separate validation cohort of approximately 120 different subjects was used in addition to the roughly 620-subject first cohort. Class I and class II HLA loci were covered by the typing at four-digit resolution. An early release that covered some 640 HLA-typed donors contained around 300 gigabases of sequencing data and about 84 million unique TCR sequences. Among the roughly 390 genotyped donors, around 81% belonged to the genetic ancestry cluster associated with self-reported Caucasian donors. Using immunosequencing, the study profiled T cell repertoires from some 670 subjects and related those repertoires to cytomegalovirus serostatus. Among some 400 genotyped donors of the cohort, an average of around 250,000 unique TCR beta nucleotide sequences was sequenced per donor, of which about 18% were non-productive. To study patterns of TCR occurrence, a later analysis re-analyzed previously published TCR beta repertoires from under 750 donors and added high-resolution HLA genotyping.

Concerning this clone itself: This clone's antigen is unknown. One base away there is no much larger clone; base qualities are not given.

The cohort consisted of 666 healthy bone marrow donors. At the time of sampling, every cohort member was nominally healthy, though immune exposures that went unrecorded were likely present. The donor tested CMV seropositive, placing the donor among the 290 or so seropositive members of the cohort. Each donor provided a peripheral blood sample, and peripheral blood mononuclear cells were used for TCR beta sequencing. Genomic DNA was extracted from the blood cell samples with the Qiagen DNeasy Blood Extraction Kit. What the research found in general, with its limitations: In vitro tests confirmed that three of the cytomegalovirus-associated TCR beta chains recognize cytomegalovirus antigens. Correlated functional status among segregating V segments might be attributable to linkage disequilibrium, but an unknown experimental factor could not be ruled out. This cohort had only TCR beta chains sequenced, and the lack of alpha or paired-chain data limited which features could be detected. In a later analysis, TCR association rates were found to vary across HLA loci, with the most associated TCRs seen for DRB1 alleles and the fewest for HLA-C alleles. In a later genetic analysis, fewer N-insertions in productive TCRs were reported among donors in an Asian-associated ancestry cluster than the 666-donor mean. The authors suggested that the approach could potentially be generalized to other disease states and immunological phenotypes. In an earlier analysis of around 600 of the donors, most TCR beta V segments appeared in productive rearrangements about 87% or about 30% of the time, broadly matching IMGT annotations. When HLA alleles, especially DR and DQ, strongly co-occurred, attributing TCR associations to individual alleles was difficult. A later analysis associated about 17,000 TCR beta sequences with specific HLA alleles at a false discovery rate of 0.05. Because counts were too low, roughly 18 rarely observed V segments, including chromosome 9 orphons, were left out of the earlier analysis of a few hundred of the donors. According to a later analysis, most CMV-associated TCR beta chains appeared to be HLA-restricted, and the HLA associations seemed to be driven largely by CMV exposure. A further reported finding was that TCR beta sequences accurately predicted the HLA-A and HLA-B alleles for most subjects in the first cohort. A later analysis found that HLA-associated TCR beta chains were more clonally expanded and had lower generation probabilities than equally common non-associated chains. Several of the top co-occurrence clusters appeared to be linked to parvovirus B19, influenza, CMV and Epstein-Barr virus, according to a later analysis. Some IMGT-functional V segments, including TRBV6-2 and TRBV6-3, could not be distinguished by the 87-base-pair reads and were therefore excluded. HLA typing was unavailable for some donors at each locus, so association tests used only the typed subset. The only immune exposure information available for the cohort was CMV serostatus. V-gene and J-gene trimming of TCR beta chains was associated with a missense DCLRE1C variant in a later genetic analysis, and the association was replicated in an independent cohort. A total of 150 to 200 TCR beta chains were listed by the study as associated with cytomegalovirus. A cluster of highly shared sequence variants was judged likely to represent a technical artifact of the sequencing pipeline. In both the original and validation cohorts, the classifier was reported to diagnose cytomegalovirus status with high specificity and sensitivity. While some public TCRs were present in many individuals, most TCR sequences turned up only very rarely across donors. Roughly uniform sequencing depth across donors was assumed in presence/absence analyses, although this assumption may not hold.

The library came from the immunoSEQ multiplex PCR assay. For the multiplex PCR, a mixture combining 60 forward primers for TCR Vbeta segments and 13 reverse primers for TCR Jbeta segments was used. Amplification of the CDR3 region of rearranged TCR beta genes was performed with a multiplex PCR assay on genomic DNA. Amplified TCR beta libraries were sequenced as 87-base-pair reads on the Illumina HiSeq System. For the original study's pipeline: A later analysis tallied 70 million to 100 million unique TCR beta chains across the 640 or so repertoires, and approximately 9.9 million of those chains were shared by two or more donors. To remove PCR and sequencing errors, raw reads were error-corrected and collapsed into unique sequences using a nearest-neighbor algorithm that merged closely related sequences. CDR3 sequences were aligned to IMGT reference sequences to assign V, D and J gene segments. For a sequence to be retained, at least a six-nucleotide match to both a V gene segment and a J gene segment was required. A rearrangement counted as productive if the CDR3 had no stop codons and remained in frame with V and J, and every other rearrangement counted as non-productive. Following IMGT convention, CDR3 was defined as the stretch from the second conserved V-encoded cysteine to the conserved J-encoded phenylalanine. The earlier analysis of 450 to 750 of the donors excluded any sequence lacking an unambiguous match to a single V gene segment. In an earlier analysis of approximately 500 of the donors, a V segment was called functional when productive rearrangements were above 56.7%, and segregating when the standard deviation between donors exceeded 5%. A statistical classification framework was developed to diagnose cytomegalovirus status using the catalog of TCR beta chain sequences. V and J gene assignment, in a later analysis, came from comparing TCR nucleotide sequences with IMGT/GENE-DB human TR gene sequences. In a later analysis, CDR3 sequences and most-parsimonious VDJ recombination scenarios were assigned using the TCRdist pipeline. In a later analysis, each TCR beta chain was defined by its CDR3 amino acid sequence together with its V-gene family, and reads lacking a unique V-gene family were excluded. As a way to deal with suspected cross-contamination and a sequencing artifact, a later analysis dropped roughly 620 nucleotide sequences that were highly shared and had low generation probability. In a later analysis, a clonal expansion index for each public chain was calculated from normalized within-repertoire ranks of inferred template counts. In a later analysis, generation probabilities were computed with a VDJ recombination model fitted to out-of-frame rearrangements, and the resulting probabilities were checked against IGoR. Hypergeometric tests were used in a later analysis to score TCR-TCR, TCR-HLA and TCR-CMV co-occurrence, with a repertoire-size bias correction applied to the TCR pairs. False discovery rates were estimated in a later analysis by permuting HLA or CMV assignments 20 times. In a later analysis, co-occurring TCRs were grouped with DBSCAN, and TCRdist sequence similarity was added when clustering was performed within HLA-allele-positive subsets. Repertoires with fewer than 30,000 or more than 120,000 public chains were left out of co-occurrence clustering, as were about five repertoires with anomalous nucleotide sharing. The table was pulled from immuneACCESS by TCRdb, which kept in-frame rearrangements only. Such tables lose some clones; where checked, under half of the loss comes from unresolved V genes, and the rest has no known cause. V and J calls and clone size are given by that table; D and trimming were obtained from the DNA. A total of about 150,000 clones appear in this sample, 80% of them only once. Together, the top ten hold around 7.3% of the sample.

The germline V gene encodes CDR1 SGHNT and CDR2 YENEEA. The junction shows trimming of 5 bases on V and 3 bases on J, and the gene matches do not reach 7 bases of it. The CDR3 starts with the cysteine, ends with the phenylalanine, and has 16 residues. Kept here is only the CDR3 DNA, which spans 48 bases and is read in frame from base 1. The rearranged chain carries TRBV11-3 and TRBJ2-2; 9 nucleotides in the junction match TRBD2. The source is a man aged 30 to 45 in good health and CMV-seropositive. Sample: PBMCs. CDR3 region: CASSPEAGGDTGELFF. The sequenced DNA: TGTGCCAGCAGCCCAGAGGCGGGGGGGGACACCGGGGAGCTGTTTTTT.